One T cell receptor beta chain is described in this entry. The antigen is undetermined. This PCR relied on a set of 60 Vbeta primers and 13 Jbeta primers. Only in-frame clones appear in the TCRdb table, and some are missing; sequencing was by immunoSEQ multiplex PCR. The data contain 120,000 or so clones, roughly 82% of them singletons. These data are taken from a study of cytomegalovirus exposure and HLA in healthy donors. From germline, CDR1 is MNHNS and CDR2 SASEGT. V shed 4 bases and J 0 bases; nucleotides not matched to a gene: 2. This CDR3 contains 15 residues. Overall study findings and caveats: Investigators reported approximately 150 TCR beta chains as tied to cytomegalovirus.

The chain joins TRBV6-1 to TRBJ2-3; 9 nucleotides match TRBD2. The origin of this receptor is a human donor in good health. Sequenced sample: PBMCs. This CDR3 is CASSGLADSTDTQYF. CDR3 sequence (DNA): TGTGCCAGCAGTGGACTAGCGGATAGCACAGATACGCAGTATTTT.